The T cell receptor (beta chain) under discussion was sequenced for a study of blood T cells in healthy people across ages. Comments on this clonotype: A much more abundant neighbour one base away suggests this may be a read error.

Primers used in a second PCR of about 6 to 11 cycles were a sample-barcoded 5' primer and a J-beta primer mix. TCRdb recomputed calls from the 5' RACE reads with MiXCR, one row per CDR3 protein. The sample records about a million distinct CDR3 sequences, under 40% being singletons. This clonotype originated in a man between 18 and 29 years old in good health. Sequencing was done on a sample of blood.

The CDR3: CSVGGRQGIYNEQFF. The CDR3 DNA reads TGCAGCGTTGGGGGTAGACAGGGGATTTACAATGAGCAGTTCTTC. This rearrangement joins TRBV29-1 to TRBJ2-1, with 8 bases matching TRBD1. Germline CDR1 is SQVTM and CDR2 is ANQGSEA. CDR3 length equals 15 residues. The J segment lost 4 bases and the V segment lost 4 bases, leaving 9 bases of the junction unmatched.